This paragraph reports one TCR beta chain. These data belong to a study of shared T cell receptors in the human thymus. Sequenced by immunoSEQ multiplex PCR; TCRdb stores in-frame clones only, minus some. The table lists 720,000 or so clones, approximately 85% of them singletons. These data also featured in a second study, about human thymus T cells. From that study: Resections were taken during corrective heart surgery, and the thymus tissue came from these. Thymic and blood repertoires appeared to show biased V and J gene usage. Unrelated individuals reportedly shared highly overlapping thymic TCR repertoires.

The receptor's source is a girl in the first two years of life with a congenital heart defect. The sequencing input was thymocytes.

The CDR3 DNA reads TGTGCCAGCAGCACAAATCCAGGTTCACCCCTCCACTTT. The encoded protein is CASSTNPGSPLHF. The chain recombines TRBV7-2 with TRBJ1-6; D not resolved. Trimming removed 5 bases at V and 9 bases at J, with 11 bases between. The CDR3 covers 13 residues. The V gene's germline CDR1 is SGHTA and CDR2 FQGNSA.